The 29 T cell receptor beta chains below come from one sample, sequenced in a study of T cell repertoires in cytomegalovirus infection. These TCRs' antigens remain unknown. TCRdb processed the reads anew with MiXCR; each CDR3 protein has one entry. The repertoire consists of about 570,000 distinct CDR3 sequences, with approximately 40% occurring once and the leading ten covering around 50%. The specimen was cultured PBMCs, collected from culture after CMV antigen stimulation. The receptor set was obtained from a human donor in good health (CMV status not recorded). Some clones in this sample may be carry-over from other donors' samples.

V is TRBV6-2 or TRBV6-3 and J is TRBJ2-7; 9 bases line up with TRBD1. Germline V gives CDR1 MNHEY, CDR2 SVGEGT. V shed 0 bases, J shed 1 base, and the junction held 4 bases outside the gene matches. The CDR3 has 16 amino acids. The CDR3 DNA is TGTGCCAGCAGTTACTCGAGAGACAGGGGGTCCTACGAGCAGTACTTC. It yields the protein CASSYSRDRGSYEQYF.

A note on this clonotype: The junction departs from the called germline gene at one end, perhaps through a read error. The chain couples TRBV20-1 to TRBJ1-1; D possibly corresponds to TRBD1 (5 bases). This CDR3 spans 13 amino acids. Germline CDR1 reads DFQATT; CDR2 reads SNEGSKA (reference sequence). This chain's CDR3 is CSVRGHEHTEAFF. The CDR3 DNA is TGCAGTGTTAGAGGACATGAGCACACTGAAGCTTTCTTT.

The chain uses TRBV11-2 and TRBJ2-5; D is unresolved. V was cut by 4 bases and J by 2 bases, with 11 bases left in between. The CDR3 has 14 amino acids. Germline values: CDR1 SGHAT, CDR2 FQNNGV. In nucleotides, the CDR3 is TGTGCCAGCAGCTCCCTCTCATATCAAGAGACCCAGTACTTC. Residues: CASSSLSYQETQYF.

A few counts support this clonotype. V usage is TRBV12-3 or TRBV12-4 and J usage is TRBJ1-4; 8 nucleotides line up with TRBD1. The length of the CDR3 is 19 residues. V shed 3 bases, J shed 7 bases, and the junction held 19 bases outside the gene matches. The CDR3 protein is CASSLGAWGFRDRSEKLFF. The CDR3 DNA follows: TGTGCCAGCAGTTTGGGGGCCTGGGGGTTCCGGGACAGGAGTGAAAAACTGTTTTTT.

The chain has TRBV7-9 and TRBJ1-1; D ambiguous. Trimming cost V 3 bases and J 5 bases, with 16 bases left between them. Germline V gene sequence: CDR1 SEHNR, CDR2 FQNEAQ (reference sequence). The CDR3 runs 15 residues. The CDR3 reads CASSLRLVGLTEAFF. The CDR3 region has the DNA TGTGCCAGCAGCTTGCGGCTTGTAGGGTTAACTGAAGCTTTCTTT.

About this clonotype itself: At one end the junction does not follow the germline gene, possibly because of a read error. This chain links TRBV7-2 with TRBJ2-2; tentative D call: TRBD2 (7 bases). The CDR3 has 16 residues. Germline CDR1 and CDR2: SGHTA and FQGNSA. CDR3 in amino acids: CARSVSGGWVTGELFF. The CDR3 coding sequence is TGTGCCCGCAGCGTCTCGGGGGGCTGGGTGACCGGGGAGCTGTTTTTT.

The rearrangement links TRBV6-2 or TRBV6-3 to TRBJ2-1; 8 nucleotides agree with TRBD1. The J segment lost 3 bases and the V segment lost 0 bases, leaving 4 bases of the junction unmatched. Germline assignment: CDR1 MNHEY and CDR2 SVGEGT. The CDR3 has 16 residues. The CDR3: CASSYSETGVYNEQFF. CDR3 bases: TGTGCCAGCAGTTACTCCGAGACAGGGGTCTACAATGAGCAGTTCTTC.

CDR3 loop: CASSEAGRAATDTQYF. CDR3 nucleotide sequence: TGTGCCAGCAGTGAAGCAGGGCGGGCAGCCACAGATACGCAGTATTTT. The rearrangement uses TRBV6-1 and TRBJ2-3; maybe TRBD2 (5 bases). CDR1 and CDR2 (germline): MNHNS, SASEGT. Trimming removed 0 bases at V and 2 bases at J, with 12 bases between. This CDR3 comprises 16 residues.

The chain is built from TRBV27 and TRBJ1-3; no firm D call. This CDR3 comprises 16 residues. The ends were cut back, 9 bases at V and 2 bases at J, with 20 bases in the middle. Germline V gene sequence: CDR1 MNHEY, CDR2 SMNVEV (reference sequence). The CDR3 coding sequence is TGTGCCAGGCCTCGCGACACCTACCCCGCTGGAAACACCATATATTTT. It translates to CARPRDTYPAGNTIYF.

In DNA, the CDR3 is TGCAGTGCTAGGGTCGGGAGTAGCTTCTACAATGAGCAGTTCTTC. Translation gives CSARVGSSFYNEQFF. The chain links TRBV20-1 to TRBJ2-1; D perhaps matches TRBD2 (6 bases). The V gene's germline CDR1 is DFQATT and CDR2 SNEGSKA (reference sequence). The ends were cut back, 3 bases at V and 3 bases at J, with 15 bases in the middle. The CDR3 has 15 amino acids.

This clonotype showed up just a few times. The chain is built from TRBV10-3 and TRBJ2-1; 9 positions agree with TRBD2. The CDR3 covers 17 residues. Per germline, CDR1 ENHRY and CDR2 SYGVKD. With 4 bases clipped from V and 2 bases from J, the junction kept 9 bases outside the gene matches. The CDR3 coding sequence is TGTGCCATCAGTGCATTAGCGGGAGATTCGGCCTACAATGAGCAGTTCTTC. This codes for CAISALAGDSAYNEQFF.

This clonotype was observed a few times. The chain links TRBV12-3 or TRBV12-4 to TRBJ2-7; 12 bases map to TRBD1. The CDR3 totals 15 residues. Trimming removed 3 bases from V and 4 bases from J; junction bases left unmatched: 4. The DNA of the CDR3 is TGTGCCAGCAGTTTCCAGGGACAGGGGGCTTACGAGCAGTACTTC. Translating gives CASSFQGQGAYEQYF.

This clonotype came up a few times. The V and J genes are TRBV12-3 or TRBV12-4 and TRBJ1-1; perhaps TRBD1 as D (6 bases). V lost 6 bases, J lost 4 bases, and 9 bases lay in between. This CDR3 contains 12 residues. Written as DNA, the CDR3 is TGTGCCAGCAGCCGGACAGTCACTGAAGCTTTCTTT. It codes for CASSRTVTEAFF.

The chain combines TRBV18 with TRBJ2-2; 7 positions agree with TRBD1. Germline trimming cut 2 bases from V and 8 bases from J; bases unmatched to any gene: 5. CDR3 length: 14 residues. CDR1 KGHSH and CDR2 LQKENI come from the germline V gene. This CDR3 is CASSPGTDSGELFF. CDR3 sequence (DNA): TGTGCCAGCTCACCAGGGACAGACTCTGGGGAGCTGTTTTTT.

The chain uses TRBV5-4 and TRBJ2-5, with D possibly being TRBD1 (5 bases). The CDR3 is 14 residues long. Trimming removed 4 bases from V and 4 bases from J, with 14 bases in between. Per the germline V gene, CDR1 is SGHNT and CDR2 is YYREEE (reference sequence). The CDR3: CASSAPGIRETQYF. CDR3 nucleotides: TGTGCCAGCAGCGCCCCAGGGATCCGAGAGACCCAGTACTTC.

The V gene is TRBV7-4, the J gene TRBJ1-6, with D uncertain. The CDR3 is 16 residues long. V dropped 5 bases and J dropped 6 bases, with 17 bases sitting between them. Germline CDR1 and CDR2: SGHVT and SQSDAQ. As DNA, the CDR3 is TGTGCCAGCAGCCTCGGACGCGGTCTTACTAATTCACCCCTCCACTTT. Protein sequence: CASSLGRGLTNSPLHF.

This clonotype has a handful of counts. The rearrangement uses TRBV7-2 and TRBJ2-5; 8 positions match TRBD2. Per germline, CDR1 SGHTA and CDR2 FQGNSA. The CDR3 runs 13 residues. With 5 bases clipped from V and 7 bases from J, the junction kept 6 bases outside the gene matches. The CDR3 region has the DNA TGTGCCAGCAGCGTTAGACGGGGGGGGACCCAGTACTTC. This gives the protein CASSVRRGGTQYF.

The CDR3 sequence: CSASGQPQHF. The CDR3 bases are TGCAGTGCTAGTGGTCAGCCCCAGCATTTT. This chain connects TRBV20-1 to TRBJ1-5; D gene ambiguous. CDR3 size: 10 residues. The V end was cut by 3 bases, the J end by 6 bases, with 3 bases between. Germline V lookup: CDR1 DFQATT, CDR2 SNEGSKA (reference sequence).

This clonotype was found a few times. The J gene is TRBJ1-2, the V gene TRBV10-3, with D possibly being TRBD1 (6 bases). The CDR3 length is 12 residues. V was trimmed by 8 bases and J by 7 bases, leaving 14 bases between them. Germline V gene data show CDR1 as ENHRY and CDR2 as SYGVKD. The CDR3 here is CAILWGRGGYTF. The CDR3 nucleotides are TGTGCCATCCTGTGGGGGCGAGGTGGCTACACCTTC.

Many counts were recorded for this clonotype. The chain employs TRBV7-2 and TRBJ2-3, with D perhaps matching TRBD2 (5 bases). The V end was cut by 5 bases, the J end by 4 bases, with 13 bases between. The CDR3 is 14 residues long. Germline CDR1 and CDR2: SGHTA and FQGNSA. CDR3 bases: TGTGCCAGCAGCCTCACTAGAGGCTCAGATACGCAGTATTTT. This codes for CASSLTRGSDTQYF.

The V and J genes are TRBV27 and TRBJ2-7; 8 positions match TRBD1. CDR1 is MNHEY, CDR2 SMNVEV, per germline (reference sequence). The CDR3 extends over 17 amino acids. Unmatched junction bases numbered 16, after V lost 4 bases and J lost 5 bases. DNA of the CDR3: TGTGCCAGCAGTTCTCCCTCCCGGCAGGGGACAGGCAACGAGCAGTACTTC. As protein: CASSSPSRQGTGNEQYF.

This chain uses TRBV7-2 with TRBJ2-7; D is unresolved. Germline CDR1 SGHTA, CDR2 FQGNSA. Trimming took 5 bases from V and 7 from J, leaving 15 bases between them. The CDR3 is made up of 13 amino acids. This CDR3 is CASSLIAPLEQYF. The CDR3, as DNA: TGTGCCAGCAGCCTTATTGCCCCCCTTGAGCAGTACTTC.

This clonotype was recorded a few times. The rearrangement uses TRBV7-2 and TRBJ1-6; D unresolved. V shed 5 bases and J shed 8 bases, with 10 bases lying between them. The CDR3 has 13 residues. Per germline, CDR1 SGHTA and CDR2 FQGNSA. CDR3 region: CASSLSRDSPLHF. CDR3 coding DNA: TGTGCCAGCAGCCTGAGTCGGGATTCACCCCTCCACTTT.

The gene calls are TRBV12-3 or TRBV12-4 and TRBJ2-1; 8 bases map to TRBD2. V shed 6 bases, J shed 12 bases, and the junction held 4 bases outside the gene matches. CDR3 size: 11 residues. DNA for the CDR3: TGTGCCAGCAGGGTAGCGGGATGGCAGTTCTTC. It translates to CASRVAGWQFF.

The chain carries TRBV19 and TRBJ2-1, with 10 nucleotides matching TRBD2. The CDR3 has 16 amino acids. Looked up from germline, CDR1 is LNHDA and CDR2 is SQIVND (reference sequence). V was clipped by 4 bases and J by 5 bases; unmatched bases: 8. The CDR3 reads CASSTRGSGGNNEQFF. The DNA for the CDR3 is TGTGCCAGTAGTACCCGGGGTAGCGGGGGGAACAATGAGCAGTTCTTC.

CDR3 DNA sequence: TGTGCCAGCAGTTCGGCTAGCGGGGGGGCCGGCTCCTACAATGAGCAGTTCTTC. Amino acids: CASSSASGGAGSYNEQFF. The chain is built from TRBV6-6 and TRBJ2-1; 12 nucleotides align to TRBD2. This CDR3 spans 18 amino acids. The J segment lost 0 bases and the V segment lost 4 bases, leaving 7 bases of the junction unmatched. The germline CDR1 and CDR2 sequences are MNHNY and SVGAGI (reference sequence).

The sample holds a few counts of this clonotype. V gene TRBV28 combines with J gene TRBJ2-7; TRBD1 or TRBD2 may be the D gene (5 bases each). The V end was cut by 8 bases, the J end by 7 bases, with 33 bases between. The CDR3 covers 18 residues. Germline V gene lookup returns CDR1 MDHEN and CDR2 SYDVKM. The CDR3 loop is CASRGGATAPWGSREQYF. The CDR3 coding sequence is TGTGCCAGCCGAGGAGGAGCGACAGCCCCATGGGGTTCGAGGGAGCAGTACTTC.

This clonotype was seen more than once but under ten times. The chain is built from TRBV7-2 and TRBJ1-2; 7 nucleotides align to TRBD1. Germline V lookup: CDR1 SGHTA, CDR2 FQGNSA. The CDR3 covers 16 residues. V lost 5 bases to trimming and J lost 8 bases; unmatched junction nucleotides: 17. CDR3: CASSPTFWDSNQGYTF. CDR3 coding DNA: TGTGCCAGCAGCCCCACCTTTTGGGACAGCAATCAGGGCTACACCTTC.

The rearrangement links TRBV5-4 to TRBJ2-7, with no clear D. CDR1 and CDR2 from the germline V gene are SGHNT and YYREEE (reference sequence). The CDR3 spans 14 residues. Trimming stripped 1 base from V and 0 bases from J, with 8 bases between. CDR3 DNA sequence: TGTGCCAGCAGCTTGACTCGTGGCTCCTACGAGCAGTACTTC. Amino acids: CASSLTRGSYEQYF.